This TCR beta chain was recorded in a study of CD8 T cells in Susac syndrome. The CDR3 has 16 amino acids. Per the germline V gene, CDR1 is DFQATT and CDR2 is SNEGSKA (reference sequence). The ends lost 6 bases at V and 5 bases at J; junction bases unmatched: 16. RNA totalling roughly 0.45 to 1 ug underwent reverse transcription with random hexamers. TCRdb reprocessed the immunoSEQ multiplex PCR reads via MiXCR and lists one record per CDR3 protein. The table has 300,000 or so distinct CDR3 sequences, approximately 90% seen once. This clonotype has a handful of counts. The J gene is TRBJ2-5, the V gene TRBV20-1; TRBD1 aligns across 9 bases. The TCR was taken from a human donor with multiple sclerosis. Sequenced: CD4+ T cells from PBMCs. CDR3 sequence (DNA): TGCAGTGCCCCCAGCTTGGCCGGACAGGGGAAGGAGACCCAGTACTTC. This translates into CSAPSLAGQGKETQYF.